This T cell receptor beta chain was recovered during a study of blood T cell repertoires in COVID-19. At the level of the study: COVID-19 samples collected from the United States, Italy and Spain covered acute and convalescent phases.

The V end lost 2 bases, the J end lost 5 bases, and 7 bases lay between the germline ends. Germline CDR1 is SNHLY and CDR2 is FYNNEI. The CDR3 is 13 residues long. Clones were read by immunoSEQ multiplex PCR, and TCRdb kept only the in-frame ones, dropping some. The sample lists approximately 90,000 clones; around 86% were seen once. Sequenced sample: peripheral blood. The chain employs TRBV2 and TRBJ2-1, with D unclear. The sequence was obtained from an older woman with acute or convalescent COVID-19. The CDR3 DNA is TGTGCCAGCAGTGAAACCCCAGACAATGAGCAGTTCTTC. Protein product: CASSETPDNEQFF.